This T cell receptor (beta chain) was captured by sequencing in a study of blood T cell repertoires in COVID-19. Generated by immunoSEQ multiplex PCR, the TCRdb table keeps only in-frame clones and is missing some. The sample has some 130,000 clones; around 73% are singletons. The CDR3 has 12 amino acids. Trimming removed 7 bases from V and 7 bases from J, with 13 bases in between. Germline CDR1 is MNHEY and CDR2 is SMNVEV (reference sequence). Sequenced sample: peripheral blood. This sequence originates from a man in his sixties who had recovered from COVID-19. The chain uses TRBV27 and TRBJ1-2, with D perhaps matching TRBD1 (6 bases). The CDR3 nucleotides are TGTGCCAGCACTACTCAGGGGTCTGGCTACACCTTC. It is translated as CASTTQGSGYTF.